One sample yielded the 7 T cell receptor beta chains listed below, sequenced in a study of blood T cells in healthy people across ages (dated by TCRdb to the mid-2010s). Library generation was performed with 5' RACE. The run used an Illumina HiSeq 2500. A second PCR of roughly 6 to 11 cycles was run with a J-beta primer mix and a sample-barcoded 5' primer. The raw public data were reprocessed by TCRdb itself: fastp quality trimming at Q25, MiXCR clonotype calling, in-frame beta chains only. Records with the same CDR3 protein are collapsed into one entry carrying the most frequent genes and DNA. A total of 1.5 million to 2 million distinct CDR3 sequences appear in this sample, just under 50% of them only once. The ten largest clones take up over 2% of the sample. Sequenced: blood. The receptor set was obtained from a woman aged 40 to 55 in good health.

The chain couples TRBV6-6 to TRBJ2-3; tentatively, D is TRBD2 (5 bases). This CDR3 has 15 amino acids. CDR1 and CDR2 (germline): MNHNY, SVGAGI (reference sequence). V lost 2 bases, J lost 6 bases, and 15 bases lay in between. The CDR3, as DNA: TGTGCCAGCAGTTACGAAAAGGCGAGGGCTGATACGCAGTATTTT. Translated: CASSYEKARADTQYF.

The chain employs TRBV12-3 or TRBV12-4 and TRBJ2-7, with TRBD1 matching over 8 bases. V shed 5 bases, J shed 3 bases, and the junction held 12 bases outside the gene matches. The CDR3 loop spans 16 amino acids. The DNA for the CDR3 is TGTGCCAGCAGTAGCCTGGACAGGGCTTCTTTCTACGAGCAGTACTTC. Encoded protein: CASSSLDRASFYEQYF.

J is TRBJ1-1 and V is TRBV7-9; no definite D call. Deletions cut 4 bases from V and 11 bases from J, with 14 bases between. Germline V gives CDR1 SEHNR, CDR2 FQNEAQ (reference sequence). The CDR3 runs to 12 residues. CDR3 sequence reads: CASSSPGSGAFF. The CDR3 DNA reads as TGTGCCAGCAGCTCTCCAGGATCGGGGGCTTTCTTT.

This chain links TRBV29-1 with TRBJ2-3; TRBD1 matches 8 bases. The CDR3 spans 19 residues. J gave up 8 bases and V 4 bases, and 26 bases lay outside the gene matches. The germline CDR1 and CDR2 sequences are SQVTM and ANQGSEA. The CDR3 sequence is CSVVPEYPESGRGHGTQYF. CDR3 sequence (DNA): TGCAGCGTTGTCCCCGAATATCCTGAATCTGGCAGGGGGCATGGTACGCAGTATTTT.

This clonotype was counted a few times. The chain links TRBV3-1 to TRBJ2-5, with D hard to call. Trimming took off 0 bases at V and 7 bases at J, with 6 bases between the two ends. Germline V gives CDR1 LGHDT, CDR2 YNNKEL (reference sequence). CDR3 length: 12 residues. The CDR3 DNA is TGTGCCAGCAGCCAAGAATACAGGACCCAGTACTTC. It specifies CASSQEYRTQYF.

This clonotype was counted at least ten times. The chain links TRBV29-1 to TRBJ2-1, with D tentatively TRBD2 (6 bases). CDR3 length: 17 residues. The germline V gene has CDR1 SQVTM and CDR2 ANQGSEA. V lost 1 base and J 0 bases, leaving 16 bases between the germline ends. Here the CDR3 DNA reads TGCAGCGTTGAAGGGGAGGTAGACGGTAGCTCCTACAATGAGCAGTTCTTC. Translating it yields CSVEGEVDGSSYNEQFF.

This clonotype has at least ten counts. V is TRBV7-2 and J is TRBJ2-7; no firm D call. Germline V gene sequence: CDR1 SGHTA, CDR2 FQGNSA. The length of the CDR3 is 15 residues. The V end was cut by 1 base, the J end by 0 bases, with 10 bases between. The CDR3 DNA follows: TGTGCCAGCAGCTTAGGGGCAGGAACCTCCTACGAGCAGTACTTC. Amino acids: CASSLGAGTSYEQYF.